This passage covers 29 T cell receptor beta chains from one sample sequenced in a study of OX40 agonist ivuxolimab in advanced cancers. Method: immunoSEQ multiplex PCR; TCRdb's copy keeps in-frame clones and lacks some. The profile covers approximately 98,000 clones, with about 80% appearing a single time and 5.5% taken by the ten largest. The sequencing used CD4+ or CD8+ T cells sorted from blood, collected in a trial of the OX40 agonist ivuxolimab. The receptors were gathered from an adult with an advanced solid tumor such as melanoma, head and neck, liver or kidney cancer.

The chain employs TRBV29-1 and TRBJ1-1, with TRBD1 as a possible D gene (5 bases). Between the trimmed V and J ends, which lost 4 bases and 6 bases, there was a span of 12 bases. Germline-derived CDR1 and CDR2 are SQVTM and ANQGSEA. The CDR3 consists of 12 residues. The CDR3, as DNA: TGCAGCGTTGGTTCAGGGTTCCCTGAAGCTTTCTTT. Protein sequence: CSVGSGFPEAFF.

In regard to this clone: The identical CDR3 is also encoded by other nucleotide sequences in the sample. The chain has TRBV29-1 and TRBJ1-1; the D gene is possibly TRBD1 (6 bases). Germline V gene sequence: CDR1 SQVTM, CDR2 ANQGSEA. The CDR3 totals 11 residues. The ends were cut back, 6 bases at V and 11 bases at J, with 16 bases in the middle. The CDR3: CSVGDGGAAFF. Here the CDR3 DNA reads TGCAGCGTGGGGGATGGGGGGGCTGCTTTCTTT.

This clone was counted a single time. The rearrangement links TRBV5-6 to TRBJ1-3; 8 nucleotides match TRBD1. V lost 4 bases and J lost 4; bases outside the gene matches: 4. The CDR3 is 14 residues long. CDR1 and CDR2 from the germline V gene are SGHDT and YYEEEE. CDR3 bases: TGTGCCAGCAGCACCCGGGACAGGGGAAACACCATATATTTT. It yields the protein CASSTRDRGNTIYF.

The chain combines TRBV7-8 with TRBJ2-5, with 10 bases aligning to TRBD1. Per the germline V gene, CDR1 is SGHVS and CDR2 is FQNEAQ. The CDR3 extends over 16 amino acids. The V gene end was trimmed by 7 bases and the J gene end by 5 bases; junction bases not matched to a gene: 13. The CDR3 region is CASTARVTGGRETQYF. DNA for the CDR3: TGTGCCAGCACCGCGAGGGTGACAGGGGGCAGGGAGACCCAGTACTTC.

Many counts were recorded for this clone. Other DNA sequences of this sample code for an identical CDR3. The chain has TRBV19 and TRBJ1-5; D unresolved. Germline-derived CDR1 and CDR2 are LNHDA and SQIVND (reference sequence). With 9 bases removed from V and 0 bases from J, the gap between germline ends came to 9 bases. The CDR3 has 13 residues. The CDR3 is CASSLNSNQPQHF. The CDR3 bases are TGTGCCAGCTCCCTGAATAGCAATCAGCCCCAGCATTTT.

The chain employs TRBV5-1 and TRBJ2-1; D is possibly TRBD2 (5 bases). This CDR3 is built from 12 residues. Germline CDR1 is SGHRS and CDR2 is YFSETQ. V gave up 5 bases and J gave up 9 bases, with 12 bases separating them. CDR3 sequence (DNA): TGCGCCAGCAGATCCCCCCGGGGTGAGCAGTTCTTC. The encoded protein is CASRSPRGEQFF.

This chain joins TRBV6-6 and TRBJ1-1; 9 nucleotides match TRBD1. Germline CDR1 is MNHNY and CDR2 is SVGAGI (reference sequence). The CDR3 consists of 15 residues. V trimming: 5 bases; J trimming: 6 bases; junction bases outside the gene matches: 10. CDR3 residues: CASSNPGQGVAEAFF. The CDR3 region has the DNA TGTGCCAGCAGTAACCCGGGACAGGGTGTAGCTGAAGCTTTCTTT.

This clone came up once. CDR3 region: CASSQEGDYSYEQYF. Written as DNA, the CDR3 is TGTGCCAGCAGCCAAGAAGGGGACTACTCCTACGAGCAGTACTTC. This chain links TRBV14 with TRBJ2-7; 7 bases fit TRBD2. This CDR3 region has 15 residues. CDR1 and CDR2 (germline): SGHDN, FVKESK. With V trimmed by 0 bases and J by 0 bases, 2 bases remained unmatched. Combining the CDR3 with reference TRBV14 and TRBJ2-7 gives the whole variable domain EAGVTQFPSHSVIEKGQTVTLRCDPISGHDNLYWYRRVMGKEIKFLLHFVKESKQDESGMPNNRFLAERTGGTYSTLKVQPAELEDSGVYFCASSQEGDYSYEQYFGPGTRLTVT.

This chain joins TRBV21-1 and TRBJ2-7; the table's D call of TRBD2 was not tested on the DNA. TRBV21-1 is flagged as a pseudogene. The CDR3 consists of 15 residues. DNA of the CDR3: TGTGCCAGCAGCAAAGGGGTGAGGAGCTCCTACGAGCAGTACTTC. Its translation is CASSKGVRSSYEQYF.

CDR3 in amino acids: CASSQEPLASAGTQYF. The CDR3 coding sequence is TGTGCCAGCAGCCAAGAACCCTTGGCGTCCGCTGGGACCCAGTACTTC. The V call is TRBV4-2, the J call TRBJ2-5; D is uncertain. Trimming shortened V by 0 bases and J by 7 bases, and 18 bases separated the two germline ends. The CDR3 covers 16 residues. Germline V gene lookup returns CDR1 LGHNA and CDR2 YNFKEQ.

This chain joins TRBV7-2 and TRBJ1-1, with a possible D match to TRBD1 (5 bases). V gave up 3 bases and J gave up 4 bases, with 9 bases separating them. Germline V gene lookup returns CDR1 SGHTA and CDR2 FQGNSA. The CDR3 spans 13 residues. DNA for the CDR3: TGTGCCAGCAGCTTTGCGAGGGGCACTGAAGCTTTCTTT. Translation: CASSFARGTEAFF.

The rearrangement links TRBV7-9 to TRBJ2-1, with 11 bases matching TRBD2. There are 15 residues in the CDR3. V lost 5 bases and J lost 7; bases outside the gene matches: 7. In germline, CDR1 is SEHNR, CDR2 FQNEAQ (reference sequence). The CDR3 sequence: CASSRLAGGSNEQFF. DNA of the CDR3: TGTGCCAGCAGCAGGCTAGCGGGGGGCTCGAATGAGCAGTTCTTC.

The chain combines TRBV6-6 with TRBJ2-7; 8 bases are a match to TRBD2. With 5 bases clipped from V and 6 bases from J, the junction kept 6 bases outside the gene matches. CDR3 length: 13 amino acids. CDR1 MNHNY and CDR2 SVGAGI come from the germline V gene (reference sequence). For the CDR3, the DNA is TGTGCCAGCAGTGACGGGACTAGAGGCGAGCAGTACTTC. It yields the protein CASSDGTRGEQYF.

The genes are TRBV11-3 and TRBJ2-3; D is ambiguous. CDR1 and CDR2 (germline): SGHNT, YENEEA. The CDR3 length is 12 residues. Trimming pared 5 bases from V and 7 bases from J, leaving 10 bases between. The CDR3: CASSLDTNTQYF. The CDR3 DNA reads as TGTGCCAGCAGCCTTGACACGAATACGCAGTATTTT. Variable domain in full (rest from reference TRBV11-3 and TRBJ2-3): EAGVVQSPRYKIIEKKQPVAFWCNPISGHNTLYWYLQNLGQGPELLIRYENEEAVDDSQLPKDRFSAERLKGVDSTLKIQPAELGDSAVYLCASSLDTNTQYFGPGTRLTVL.

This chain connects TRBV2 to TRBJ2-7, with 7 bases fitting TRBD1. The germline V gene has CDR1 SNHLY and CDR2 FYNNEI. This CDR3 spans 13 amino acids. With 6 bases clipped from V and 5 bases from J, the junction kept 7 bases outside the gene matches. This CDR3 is CASRKTGKDEQYF. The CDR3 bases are TGTGCCAGCAGAAAGACAGGGAAAGACGAGCAGTACTTC.

For the CDR3, the DNA is TGTGCCAGCAGGGCTACAGGGAACAATCAGCCCCAGCATTTT. Protein product: CASRATGNNQPQHF. The rearrangement joins TRBV6-1 to TRBJ1-5, with D perhaps TRBD1 (6 bases). The CDR3 has 14 residues. V lost 6 bases and J lost 3, with 12 bases in between. Germline V gives CDR1 MNHNS, CDR2 SASEGT.

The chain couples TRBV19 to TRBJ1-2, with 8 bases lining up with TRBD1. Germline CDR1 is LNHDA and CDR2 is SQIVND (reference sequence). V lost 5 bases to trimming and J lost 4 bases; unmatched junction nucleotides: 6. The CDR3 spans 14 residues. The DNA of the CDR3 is TGTGCCAGTAGTCTCAGGGGGCTCGTCTATGGCTACACCTTC. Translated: CASSLRGLVYGYTF.

The DNA of the CDR3 is TGTGCCAGCGGTCCAGGGAACGGGGCCAACGTCCTGACTTTC. Translation gives CASGPGNGANVLTF. The chain recombines TRBV2 with TRBJ2-6; D possibly corresponds to TRBD1 (5 bases). This CDR3 comprises 14 residues. Per germline, CDR1 SNHLY and CDR2 FYNNEI. Trimming shortened V by 8 bases and J by 4 bases, and 12 bases separated the two germline ends.

The CDR3 is CSSISSYEQYF. The CDR3 DNA reads as TGCAGTTCCATATCCTCCTACGAGCAGTACTTC. V and J are TRBV20-1 and TRBJ2-7; no reliable D call. Trimming stripped 8 bases from V and 0 bases from J, with 8 bases between. The CDR3 runs to 11 residues. The germline gives CDR1 DFQATT, CDR2 SNEGSKA (reference sequence).

The CDR3 DNA is TGTGCCAGCAGCTTAGTTGGCCCGAGCTCCTATAATTCACCCCTCCACTTT. It encodes CASSLVGPSSYNSPLHF. The chain recombines TRBV7-3 with TRBJ1-6, with D unresolved. Trimming shortened V by 2 bases and J by 0 bases, and 11 bases separated the two germline ends. CDR1 is SGHTA and CDR2 is FQGTGA in the germline V gene. The CDR3 is made up of 17 amino acids.

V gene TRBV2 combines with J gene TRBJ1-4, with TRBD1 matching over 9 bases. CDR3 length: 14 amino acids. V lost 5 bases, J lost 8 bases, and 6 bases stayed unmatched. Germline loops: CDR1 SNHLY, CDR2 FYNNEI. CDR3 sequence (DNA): TGTGCCAGCAGTACCGGGACAGGGTCCGAAAAACTGTTTTTT. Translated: CASSTGTGSEKLFF.

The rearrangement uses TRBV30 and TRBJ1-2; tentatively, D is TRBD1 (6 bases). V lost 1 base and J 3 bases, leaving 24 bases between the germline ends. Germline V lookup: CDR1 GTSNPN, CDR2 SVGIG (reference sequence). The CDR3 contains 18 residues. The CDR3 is CAWSEWGRDKTPHYGYTF. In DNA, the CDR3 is TGTGCCTGGAGTGAATGGGGGCGCGATAAAACCCCTCACTATGGCTACACCTTC.

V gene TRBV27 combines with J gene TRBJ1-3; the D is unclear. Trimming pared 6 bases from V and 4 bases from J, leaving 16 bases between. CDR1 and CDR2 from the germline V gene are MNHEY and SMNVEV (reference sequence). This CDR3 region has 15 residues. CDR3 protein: CASRATEMGGNTIYF. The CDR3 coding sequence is TGTGCCAGCAGGGCAACAGAGATGGGAGGAAACACCATATATTTT.

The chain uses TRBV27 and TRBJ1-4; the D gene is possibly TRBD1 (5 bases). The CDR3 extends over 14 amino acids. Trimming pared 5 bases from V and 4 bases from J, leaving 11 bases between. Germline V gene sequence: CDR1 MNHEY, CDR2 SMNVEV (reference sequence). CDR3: CASSRSRGNEKLFF. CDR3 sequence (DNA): TGTGCCAGCAGTCGGTCTAGGGGTAATGAAAAACTGTTTTTT. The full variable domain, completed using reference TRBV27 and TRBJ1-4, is EAQVTQNPRYLITVTGKKLTVTCSQNMNHEYMSWYRQDPGLGLRQIYYSMNVEVTDKGDVPEGYKVSRKEKRNFPLILESPSPNQTSLYFCASSRSRGNEKLFFGSGTQLSVL.

CDR3 region: CASSTPGLRTETQYF. CDR3 in DNA: TGTGCCAGCAGCACCCCGGGACTTAGAACGGAGACCCAGTACTTC. The V and J genes are TRBV11-2 and TRBJ2-5; possible D gene TRBD2, 6 bases. Trimming removed 5 bases at V and 5 bases at J, with 18 bases between. CDR3 length: 15 amino acids. CDR1 and CDR2 (germline): SGHAT, FQNNGV.

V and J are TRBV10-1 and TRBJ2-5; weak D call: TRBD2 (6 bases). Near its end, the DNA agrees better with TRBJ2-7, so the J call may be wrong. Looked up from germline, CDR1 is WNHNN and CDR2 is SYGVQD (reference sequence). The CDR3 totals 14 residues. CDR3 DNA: TGCGCCAGCAGCGGAGCCCCCGGGAGCTACGAGCAGTACTTC. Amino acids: CASSGAPGSYEQYF.

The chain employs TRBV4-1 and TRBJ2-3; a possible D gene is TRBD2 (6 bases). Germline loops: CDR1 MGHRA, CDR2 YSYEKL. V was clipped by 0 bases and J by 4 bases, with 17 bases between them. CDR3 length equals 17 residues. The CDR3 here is CASSQEGTPSPADTQYF. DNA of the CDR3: TGCGCCAGCAGCCAAGAGGGGACTCCCTCCCCCGCAGATACGCAGTATTTT.

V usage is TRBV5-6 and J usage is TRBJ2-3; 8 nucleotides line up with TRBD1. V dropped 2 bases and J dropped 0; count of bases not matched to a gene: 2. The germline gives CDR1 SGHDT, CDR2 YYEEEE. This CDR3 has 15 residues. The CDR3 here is CASSLRQGSTDTQYF. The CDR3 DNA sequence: TGTGCCAGCAGCTTAAGACAGGGGAGCACAGATACGCAGTATTTT. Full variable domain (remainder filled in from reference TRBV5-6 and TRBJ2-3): DAGVTQSPTHLIKTRGQQVTLRCSPKSGHDTVSWYQQALGQGPQFIFQYYEEEERQRGNFPDRFSGHQFPNYSSELNVNALLLGDSALYLCASSLRQGSTDTQYFGPGTRLTVL.

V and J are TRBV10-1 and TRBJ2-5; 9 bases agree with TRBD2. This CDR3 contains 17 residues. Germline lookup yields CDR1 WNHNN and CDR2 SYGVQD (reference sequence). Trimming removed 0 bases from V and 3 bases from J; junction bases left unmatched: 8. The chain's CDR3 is CASSESRAGGPKETQYF. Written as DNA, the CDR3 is TGCGCCAGCAGTGAGTCGAGGGCGGGAGGGCCTAAAGAGACCCAGTACTTC.